This is a list of T cell receptor beta chains from one sample in a study of immune characterization of retroperitoneal liposarcoma. Using its own MiXCR run on the PCR reads, TCRdb lists one record per CDR3 protein. The table lists some 9,300 distinct CDR3 sequences, around a third of them singletons, with roughly a tenth in the top ten. Sequenced material: tumor tissue. Source of these receptors: a female donor with retroperitoneal liposarcoma. Each CDR3 is given with its conserved first and last residue. Fields, in order: V gene, clone size, CDR3 length, D gene, J gene, CDR3 protein, CDR3 DNA. A D gene is named only where the DNA matches it firmly. The size of a clone is reported for some rows only, either as once, few or many, or as a class for expanded clones.

v_gene: TRBV12-3/TRBV12-4
abundance: NA
len: 14
d_gene: NA
j_gene: TRBJ2-1
CDR3aa: CASSLSSGDAEQFF
CDR3nt: TGTGCCAGCAGTTTATCGTCGGGGGACGCTGAGCAGTTCTTC

v_gene: TRBV7-2
abundance: NA
len: 12
d_gene: NA
j_gene: TRBJ1-5
CDR3aa: CASSPGGQPQHF
CDR3nt: TGTGCCAGCAGCCCGGGGGGGCAGCCCCAGCATTTT

v_gene: TRBV6-1
abundance: NA
len: 14
d_gene: TRBD1
j_gene: TRBJ2-5
CDR3aa: CATIRDSKQETQYF
CDR3nt: TGTGCCACAATACGGGACAGCAAACAAGAGACCCAGTACTTC

v_gene: TRBV12-5
abundance: NA
len: 15
d_gene: NA
j_gene: TRBJ2-4
CDR3aa: CASGPDRGSYNEQYF
CDR3nt: TGTGCTAGTGGCCCGGATCGGGGGTCCTACAATGAGCAGTACTTC

v_gene: TRBV10-3
abundance: NA
len: 17
d_gene: TRBD2
j_gene: TRBJ2-7
CDR3aa: CAISEPPSGTSSYEQYF
CDR3nt: TGTGCCATCAGCGAACCACCTAGCGGGACCAGCTCCTACGAGCAGTACTTC

v_gene: TRBV6-1
abundance: NA
len: 13
d_gene: NA
j_gene: TRBJ2-7
CDR3aa: CATRRAARGEQYF
CDR3nt: TGTGCCACCCGGAGGGCAGCCCGAGGGGAGCAGTACTTC

v_gene: TRBV7-6
abundance: few
len: 15
d_gene: NA
j_gene: TRBJ2-3
CDR3aa: CASSLRGSGTDTQYF
CDR3nt: TGTGCCAGCAGCTTAAGGGGTAGCGGCACAGATACGCAGTATTTT

v_gene: TRBV12-3/TRBV12-4
abundance: few
len: 14
d_gene: NA
j_gene: TRBJ1-1
CDR3aa: CASTYDRPNTEAFF
CDR3nt: TGTGCCAGCACCTACGACAGACCGAACACTGAAGCTTTCTTT

v_gene: TRBV7-2
abundance: NA
len: 14
d_gene: NA
j_gene: TRBJ2-3
CDR3aa: CASSLAGSTDTQYF
CDR3nt: TGTGCCAGCAGCTTAGCCGGGTCCACAGATACGCAGTATTTT

v_gene: TRBV6-6
abundance: NA
len: 17
d_gene: TRBD2
j_gene: TRBJ2-3
CDR3aa: CASSYSGTSPITDTQYF
CDR3nt: TGTGCCAGCAGTTACTCCGGGACTAGCCCTATCACAGATACGCAGTATTTT

v_gene: TRBV7-6
abundance: few
len: 22
d_gene: TRBD2
j_gene: TRBJ2-1
CDR3aa: CASSLIGAVGLAGESSYNEQFF
CDR3nt: TGTGCCAGCAGCCTCATAGGGGCCGTAGGACTAGCGGGAGAGAGCTCCTACAATGAGCAGTTCTTC

v_gene: TRBV25-1
abundance: few
len: 18
d_gene: TRBD2
j_gene: TRBJ2-7
CDR3aa: CASSGGRSPGEPYNEQYF
CDR3nt: TGTGCCAGCAGTGGCGGGAGATCCCCCGGGGAGCCCTACAATGAGCAGTACTTC

v_gene: TRBV12-3/TRBV12-4
abundance: many
len: 13
d_gene: NA
j_gene: TRBJ2-5
CDR3aa: CASSRARGGTQYF
CDR3nt: TGTGCCAGCAGTCGTGCAAGGGGGGGGACCCAGTACTTC

v_gene: TRBV7-2
abundance: few
len: 15
d_gene: NA
j_gene: TRBJ2-7
CDR3aa: CASSPGAGSSYEQYF
CDR3nt: TGTGCCAGCAGCCCTGGGGCAGGGAGCTCCTACGAGCAGTACTTC

v_gene: TRBV6-1
abundance: NA
len: 14
d_gene: NA
j_gene: TRBJ1-6
CDR3aa: CASGRDWGNSPLHF
CDR3nt: TGTGCCAGTGGGAGGGATTGGGGGAATTCACCCCTCCACTTT

v_gene: TRBV6-6
abundance: NA
len: 17
d_gene: TRBD2
j_gene: TRBJ2-3
CDR3aa: CASSPGLAGPRGDTQYF
CDR3nt: TGTGCCAGCAGCCCCGGACTAGCGGGTCCAAGGGGAGATACGCAGTATTTT

v_gene: TRBV11-3
abundance: few
len: 12
d_gene: NA
j_gene: TRBJ2-1
CDR3aa: CAIRGGGDEQFF
CDR3nt: TGTGCCATCCGCGGAGGGGGGGACGAGCAGTTCTTC

v_gene: TRBV12-3/TRBV12-4
abundance: few
len: 12
d_gene: NA
j_gene: TRBJ2-3
CDR3aa: CASSTSTDTQYF
CDR3nt: TGTGCCAGCAGCACCTCCACAGATACGCAGTATTTT

v_gene: TRBV7-2
abundance: NA
len: 13
d_gene: NA
j_gene: TRBJ1-1
CDR3aa: CASSITRGGEAFF
CDR3nt: TGTGCCAGCAGCATAACCCGTGGAGGTGAAGCTTTCTTT

v_gene: TRBV6-1
abundance: few
len: 17
d_gene: TRBD2
j_gene: TRBJ2-3
CDR3aa: CASRLPGLARSTDTQYF
CDR3nt: TGTGCCAGCAGATTGCCGGGACTAGCGCGAAGCACAGATACGCAGTATTTT

v_gene: TRBV6-5
abundance: NA
len: 15
d_gene: NA
j_gene: TRBJ2-5
CDR3aa: CASSEPTGMGETQYF
CDR3nt: TGTGCCAGCAGTGAACCCACAGGGATGGGAGAGACCCAGTACTTC

v_gene: TRBV7-9
abundance: many
len: 15
d_gene: NA
j_gene: TRBJ2-7
CDR3aa: CASSYRAQSSYEQYF
CDR3nt: TGTGCCAGCAGTTACCGGGCCCAGAGCTCCTACGAGCAGTACTTC

v_gene: TRBV7-2
abundance: NA
len: 15
d_gene: NA
j_gene: TRBJ2-1
CDR3aa: CASSLDSGVYNEQFF
CDR3nt: TGTGCCAGCAGCTTAGATTCGGGGGTCTACAATGAGCAGTTCTTC

v_gene: TRBV6-5
abundance: medium-sized
len: 16
d_gene: NA
j_gene: TRBJ2-4
CDR3aa: CASSYLASAAKNIQYF
CDR3nt: TGTGCCAGCAGTTACCTCGCTAGCGCGGCCAAAAACATTCAGTACTTC

v_gene: TRBV7-2
abundance: many
len: 15
d_gene: TRBD2
j_gene: TRBJ2-7
CDR3aa: CASSFRSGDYNEQYF
CDR3nt: TGTGCCAGCAGCTTTCGGAGCGGGGATTACAATGAGCAGTACTTC

v_gene: TRBV27
abundance: NA
len: 13
d_gene: NA
j_gene: TRBJ2-1
CDR3aa: CASSLNSYNEQFF
CDR3nt: TGTGCCAGCAGTTTAAACTCCTACAATGAGCAGTTCTTC

v_gene: TRBV7-6
abundance: medium-sized
len: 15
d_gene: TRBD1
j_gene: TRBJ2-7
CDR3aa: CASSLASDRGDEQYF
CDR3nt: TGTGCCAGCAGCTTAGCATCCGACAGGGGGGACGAGCAGTACTTC

v_gene: TRBV24-1
abundance: NA
len: 15
d_gene: NA
j_gene: TRBJ2-3
CDR3aa: CATSASGTGSGTQYF
CDR3nt: TGTGCCACCAGTGCTTCAGGGACGGGGTCGGGTACGCAGTATTTT

v_gene: TRBV6-1
abundance: NA
len: 16
d_gene: NA
j_gene: TRBJ2-5
CDR3aa: CASSTPSRGGRETQYF
CDR3nt: TGTGCCAGCAGCACGCCCTCGCGCGGAGGGAGGGAGACCCAGTACTTC

v_gene: TRBV28
abundance: NA
len: 14
d_gene: NA
j_gene: TRBJ2-7
CDR3aa: CASSFGGPQAEQYF
CDR3nt: TGTGCCAGCAGTTTCGGCGGTCCTCAGGCCGAGCAGTACTTC

v_gene: TRBV6-6
abundance: NA
len: 16
d_gene: NA
j_gene: TRBJ2-7
CDR3aa: CASSYSEAVSSYEQYF
CDR3nt: TGTGCCAGCAGTTACTCAGAAGCGGTTAGCTCCTACGAGCAGTACTTC

v_gene: TRBV7-3
abundance: NA
len: 13
d_gene: TRBD2
j_gene: TRBJ2-1
CDR3aa: CASSPNLAGEQFF
CDR3nt: TGTGCCAGCAGCCCGAATCTAGCGGGAGAGCAGTTCTTC

v_gene: TRBV6-5
abundance: NA
len: 13
d_gene: NA
j_gene: TRBJ2-7
CDR3aa: CASSNEQGDEQYF
CDR3nt: TGTGCCAGCAGTAACGAACAGGGCGATGAGCAGTACTTC

v_gene: TRBV7-2
abundance: NA
len: 14
d_gene: NA
j_gene: TRBJ2-5
CDR3aa: CASSSSGISYEQYF
CDR3nt: TGTGCCAGCAGCTCATCGGGAATATCGTATGAGCAGTACTTC

v_gene: TRBV6-1
abundance: many
len: 12
d_gene: TRBD2
j_gene: TRBJ2-1
CDR3aa: CATMRGRSEQFF
CDR3nt: TGTGCCACAATGCGGGGGAGAAGCGAGCAGTTCTTC

v_gene: TRBV11-2
abundance: NA
len: 14
d_gene: NA
j_gene: TRBJ2-1
CDR3aa: CASSRGSSYNEQFF
CDR3nt: TGTGCCAGCAGCCGGGGGAGCTCCTACAATGAGCAGTTCTTC

v_gene: TRBV6-8
abundance: NA
len: 14
d_gene: NA
j_gene: TRBJ1-1
CDR3aa: CASSVRLEGTEAFF
CDR3nt: TGTGCCAGCAGCGTCAGACTGGAGGGGACTGAAGCTTTCTTT

v_gene: TRBV7-6
abundance: NA
len: 19
d_gene: TRBD1
j_gene: TRBJ2-6
CDR3aa: CASSLAPGQESSGANVLTF
CDR3nt: TGTGCCAGCAGCTTAGCGCCGGGACAGGAGAGCTCTGGGGCCAACGTCCTGACTTTC